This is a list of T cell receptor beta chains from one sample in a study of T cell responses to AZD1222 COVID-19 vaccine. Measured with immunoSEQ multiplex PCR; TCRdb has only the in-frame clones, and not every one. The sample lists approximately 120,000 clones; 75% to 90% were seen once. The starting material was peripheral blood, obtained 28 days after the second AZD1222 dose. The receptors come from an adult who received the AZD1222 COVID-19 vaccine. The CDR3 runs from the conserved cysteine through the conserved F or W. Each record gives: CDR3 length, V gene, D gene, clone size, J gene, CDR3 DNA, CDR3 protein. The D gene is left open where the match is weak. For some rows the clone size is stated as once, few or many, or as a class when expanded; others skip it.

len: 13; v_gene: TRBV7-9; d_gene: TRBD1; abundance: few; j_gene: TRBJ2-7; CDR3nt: TGTGCCAGCAGTCATACAGGGGGATACGAGCAGTACTTC; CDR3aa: CASSHTGGYEQYF
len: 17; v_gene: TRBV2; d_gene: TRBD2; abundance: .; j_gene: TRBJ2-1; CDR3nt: TGTGCCAGCAGACTCAACTTGCTAGCGGGGGGCCCCGATGAGCAGTTCTTC; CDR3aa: CASRLNLLAGGPDEQFF
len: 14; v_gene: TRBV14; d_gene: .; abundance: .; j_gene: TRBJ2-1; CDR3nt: TGTGCCAGCAGCCGAGACAGTAGCCAATATGAGCAGTTCTTC; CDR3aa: CASSRDSSQYEQFF
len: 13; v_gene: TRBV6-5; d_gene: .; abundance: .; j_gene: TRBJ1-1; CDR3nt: TGTGCCAGCGGGCCTGGACTCTCATCGACGGCTTTCTTT; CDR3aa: CASGPGLSSTAFF
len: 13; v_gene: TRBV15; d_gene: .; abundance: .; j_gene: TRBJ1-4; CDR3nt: TGTGCCACCAGCAGAGATCGAGGTGAAAAACTGTTTTTT; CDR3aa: CATSRDRGEKLFF
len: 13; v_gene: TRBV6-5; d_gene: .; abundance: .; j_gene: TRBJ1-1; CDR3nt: TGTGCCAGCTCAGGGTCCCTGAACACTGAAGCTTTCTTT; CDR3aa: CASSGSLNTEAFF
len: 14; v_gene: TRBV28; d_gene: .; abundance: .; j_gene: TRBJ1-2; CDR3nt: TGTGCCAGCAGTTTCGGAGGGCAGATCTATGGCTACACCTTC; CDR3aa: CASSFGGQIYGYTF
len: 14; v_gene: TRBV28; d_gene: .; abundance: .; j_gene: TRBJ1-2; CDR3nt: TGTGCCAGCAGCCGCCCCCCGGAGGCCTATGGCTACACCTTC; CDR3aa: CASSRPPEAYGYTF
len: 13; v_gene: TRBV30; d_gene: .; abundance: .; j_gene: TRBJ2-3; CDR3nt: TGTGCCTGGGATAGGGGGGGGACAGATACGCAGTATTTT; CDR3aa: CAWDRGGTDTQYF
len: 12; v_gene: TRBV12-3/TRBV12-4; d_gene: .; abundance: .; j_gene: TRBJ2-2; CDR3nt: TGTGCCAGCAGTAGATTCCCCGGGGAGCTGTTTTTT; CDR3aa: CASSRFPGELFF
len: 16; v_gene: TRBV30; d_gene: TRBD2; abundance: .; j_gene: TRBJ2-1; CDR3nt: TGTGCCGTGAAGGCGGGGGGCGGGGGTCCCTACAATGAGCAGTTCTTC; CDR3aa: CAVKAGGGGPYNEQFF
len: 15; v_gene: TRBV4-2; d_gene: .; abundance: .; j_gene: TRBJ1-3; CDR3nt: TGTGCCAGCAGCCAAGATCGGAGCCGTGGAAACACCATATATTTT; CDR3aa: CASSQDRSRGNTIYF
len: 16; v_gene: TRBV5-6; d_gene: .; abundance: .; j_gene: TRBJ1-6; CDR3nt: TGTGCCAGCAGCCTGGACTTGGGTCTTAATAATTCACCCCTCCACTTT; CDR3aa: CASSLDLGLNNSPLHF
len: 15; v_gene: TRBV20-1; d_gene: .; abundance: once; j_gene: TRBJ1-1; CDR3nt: TGCAGTGCTAGTTCCGTTGGCGGGCGGGGAACTGAAGCTTTCTTT; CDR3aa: CSASSVGGRGTEAFF
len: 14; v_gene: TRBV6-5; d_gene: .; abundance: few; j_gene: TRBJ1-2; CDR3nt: TGTGCCAGCACCTCCGCCGGGGGCGGGGATGGCTACACCTTC; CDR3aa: CASTSAGGGDGYTF
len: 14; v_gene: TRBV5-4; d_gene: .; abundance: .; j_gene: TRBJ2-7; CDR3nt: TGTGCCAGCACCCAAGAAGGAGCTGACTACGAGCAGTACTTC; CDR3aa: CASTQEGADYEQYF
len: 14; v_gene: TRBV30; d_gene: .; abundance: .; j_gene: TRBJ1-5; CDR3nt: TGTGCCTGGAGTGTGGGCGGCGGCAATCAGCCCCAGCATTTT; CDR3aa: CAWSVGGGNQPQHF
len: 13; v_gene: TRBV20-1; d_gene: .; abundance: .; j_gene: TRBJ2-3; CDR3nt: TGCAGTGCTAGTAGTCAGCGTAGAGATACGCAGTATTTT; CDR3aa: CSASSQRRDTQYF
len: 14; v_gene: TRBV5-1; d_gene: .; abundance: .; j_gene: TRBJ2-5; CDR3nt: TGCGCCAGCAGCTTGGCGGGGGATAGTGAGACCCAGTACTTC; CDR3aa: CASSLAGDSETQYF
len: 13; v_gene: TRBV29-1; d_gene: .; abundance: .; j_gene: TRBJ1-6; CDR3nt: TGCAGCGTTGAAGACTTTCCGGGGTTACCCCTCCACTTT; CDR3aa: CSVEDFPGLPLHF
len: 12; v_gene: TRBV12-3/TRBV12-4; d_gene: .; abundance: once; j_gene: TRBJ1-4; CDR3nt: TGTGCCAGCAAGACGGACAGCGAAAAACTGTTTTTT; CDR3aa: CASKTDSEKLFF
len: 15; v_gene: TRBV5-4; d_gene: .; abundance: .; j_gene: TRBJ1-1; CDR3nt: TGTGCCAGCAGCCAACCCCCGGGCGCCTACACTGAAGCTTTCTTT; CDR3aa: CASSQPPGAYTEAFF
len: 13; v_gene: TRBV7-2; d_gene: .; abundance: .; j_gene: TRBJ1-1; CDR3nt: TGTGCCAGCAGCTTAGGGAGCGACACTGAAGCTTTCTTT; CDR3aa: CASSLGSDTEAFF
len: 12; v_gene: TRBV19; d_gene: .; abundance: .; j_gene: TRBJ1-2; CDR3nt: TGTGCCAGTTCCCTTGGATCTCCTGGCTACACCTTC; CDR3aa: CASSLGSPGYTF
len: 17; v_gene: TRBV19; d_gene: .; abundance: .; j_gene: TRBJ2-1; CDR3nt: TGTGCCAGTCGCTCCTTAAAAGACGGGCGCTCCTACAATGAGCAGTTCTTC; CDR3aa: CASRSLKDGRSYNEQFF
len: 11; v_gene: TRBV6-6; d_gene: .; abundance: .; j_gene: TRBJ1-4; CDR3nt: TGTGCCAGCAGTTCGCTTGAAAAACTGTTTTTT; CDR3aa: CASSSLEKLFF
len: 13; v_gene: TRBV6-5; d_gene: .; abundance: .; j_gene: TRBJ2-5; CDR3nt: TGTGCCAGCATTATCAGGGATCAAGAGACCCAGTACTTC; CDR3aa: CASIIRDQETQYF
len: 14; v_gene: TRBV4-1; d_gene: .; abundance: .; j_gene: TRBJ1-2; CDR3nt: TGCGCCAGCAGCCAACTCGGGTCGGTCTATGGCTACACCTTC; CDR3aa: CASSQLGSVYGYTF
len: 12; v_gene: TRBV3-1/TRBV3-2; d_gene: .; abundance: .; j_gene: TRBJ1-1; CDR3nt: TGTGCCAGCAGCCCTCCTGTCGGTGAAGCTTTCTTT; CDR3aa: CASSPPVGEAFF
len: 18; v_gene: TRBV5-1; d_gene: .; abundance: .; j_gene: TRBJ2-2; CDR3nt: TGCGCCAGCAGCTTGTGGGGGGTACAGGGCACAAACACCGGGGAGCTGTTTTTT; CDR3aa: CASSLWGVQGTNTGELFF
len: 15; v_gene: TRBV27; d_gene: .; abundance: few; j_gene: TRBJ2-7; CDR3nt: TGTGCCAGCAGTCTCTCCGGTAGGGGGTCCTACGAGCAGTACTTC; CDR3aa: CASSLSGRGSYEQYF
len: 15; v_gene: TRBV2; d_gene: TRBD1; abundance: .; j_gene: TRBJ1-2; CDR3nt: TGTGCCAGCAGTTCCCCCCGACAGGGGGCGTATGGCTACACCTTC; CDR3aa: CASSSPRQGAYGYTF
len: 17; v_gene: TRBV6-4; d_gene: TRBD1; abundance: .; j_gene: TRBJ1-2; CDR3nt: TGTGCCAGCAGTGACGGTTATAACAGGGGGCCCTCCTATGGCTACACCTTC; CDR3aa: CASSDGYNRGPSYGYTF
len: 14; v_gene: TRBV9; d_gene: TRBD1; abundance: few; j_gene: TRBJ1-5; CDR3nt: TGTGCCAGCAGCGTAGGACAGGGTGGTCAGCCCCAGCATTTT; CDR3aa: CASSVGQGGQPQHF
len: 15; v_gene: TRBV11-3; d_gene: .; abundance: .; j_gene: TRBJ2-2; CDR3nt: TGTGCCAGCAGCCCCTCCCACAGGAACACCGGGGAGCTGTTTTTT; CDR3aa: CASSPSHRNTGELFF
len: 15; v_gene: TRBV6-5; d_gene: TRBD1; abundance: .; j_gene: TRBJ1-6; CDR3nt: TGTGCCAGCAGGAAACCGGGACAGCATAATTCACCCCTCCACTTT; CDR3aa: CASRKPGQHNSPLHF
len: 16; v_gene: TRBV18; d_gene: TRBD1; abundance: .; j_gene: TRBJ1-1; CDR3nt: TGTGCCAGCCCACAAAGGGACAGGCCGATGAACACTGAAGCTTTCTTT; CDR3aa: CASPQRDRPMNTEAFF
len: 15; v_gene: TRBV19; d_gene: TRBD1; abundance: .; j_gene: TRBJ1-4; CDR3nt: TGTGCCAGTAGCCAACGGACAGGGGGGCCGGAAAAACTGTTTTTT; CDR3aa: CASSQRTGGPEKLFF
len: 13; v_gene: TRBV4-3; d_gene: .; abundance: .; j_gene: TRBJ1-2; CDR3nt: TGCGCCAGCAGCTCCCGGACAGCGGATGGCTACACCTTC; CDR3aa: CASSSRTADGYTF
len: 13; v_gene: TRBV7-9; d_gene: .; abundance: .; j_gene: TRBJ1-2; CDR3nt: TGTGCCAGCAGCTTATCAGGGGTCGGTGGCTACACCTTC; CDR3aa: CASSLSGVGGYTF
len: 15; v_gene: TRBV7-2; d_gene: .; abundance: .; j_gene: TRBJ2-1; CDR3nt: TGTGCCAGCAGCTCCCGGGAGAAACTTTTCAATGAGCAGTTCTTC; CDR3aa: CASSSREKLFNEQFF
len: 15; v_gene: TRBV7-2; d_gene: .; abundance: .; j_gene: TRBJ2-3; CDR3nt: TGTGCCAGCAGCCCCGATAGGCGTGGCACAGATACGCAGTATTTT; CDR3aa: CASSPDRRGTDTQYF
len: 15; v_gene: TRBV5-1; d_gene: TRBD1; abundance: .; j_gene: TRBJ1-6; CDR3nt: TGCGCCAGCAAGAACTCCGGGACAGAGAATTCACCCCTCCACTTT; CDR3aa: CASKNSGTENSPLHF
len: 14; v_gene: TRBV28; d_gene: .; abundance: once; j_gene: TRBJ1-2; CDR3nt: TGTGCCAGCAGTTCGTTTACAGGACCCTATGGCTACACCTTC; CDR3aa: CASSSFTGPYGYTF
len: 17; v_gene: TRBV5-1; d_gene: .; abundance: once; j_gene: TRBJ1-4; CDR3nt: TGCGCCAGCAGCTTGGGGGAAGGATTGGGAACTAATGAAAAACTGTTTTTT; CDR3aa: CASSLGEGLGTNEKLFF
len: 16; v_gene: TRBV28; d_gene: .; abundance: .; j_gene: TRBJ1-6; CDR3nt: TGTGCCAGCAGTCCCGGGGGGGGCTCCTATAATTCACCCCTCCACTTT; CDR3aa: CASSPGGGSYNSPLHF
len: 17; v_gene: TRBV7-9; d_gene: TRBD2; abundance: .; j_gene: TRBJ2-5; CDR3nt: TGTGCCAGCAGCCCTTGGCCTCCTAGCGGGGGAGGTGAGACCCAGTACTTC; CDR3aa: CASSPWPPSGGGETQYF
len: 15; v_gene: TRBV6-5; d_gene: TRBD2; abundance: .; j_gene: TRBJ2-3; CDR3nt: TGTGCCAGCGGAGCGGGGGGGCTGGGAACAGATACGCAGTATTTT; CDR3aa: CASGAGGLGTDTQYF
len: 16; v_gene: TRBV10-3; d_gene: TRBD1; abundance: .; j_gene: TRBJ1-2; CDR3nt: TGTGCCATCAGCCTAAACTCGGCAGGGGGCAACTATGGCTACACCTTC; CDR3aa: CAISLNSAGGNYGYTF
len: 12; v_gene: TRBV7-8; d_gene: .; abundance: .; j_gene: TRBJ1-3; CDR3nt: TGTGCCAGCAGCTTCTCTGGAAACACCATATATTTT; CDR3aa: CASSFSGNTIYF
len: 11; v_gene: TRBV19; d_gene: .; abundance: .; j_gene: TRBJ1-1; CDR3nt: TGTGCCAGTGGAACGGGGACTGAAGCTTTCTTT; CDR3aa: CASGTGTEAFF
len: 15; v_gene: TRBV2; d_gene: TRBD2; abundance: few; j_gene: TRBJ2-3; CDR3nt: TGTGCCAGCAGTGGAGCTGGCGGGGGGGTGAATACGCAGTATTTT; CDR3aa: CASSGAGGGVNTQYF
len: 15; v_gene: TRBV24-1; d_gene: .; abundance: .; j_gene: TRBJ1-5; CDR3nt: TGTGCCACCAGTGACTCCAGACAGGTCTATCAGCCCCAGCATTTT; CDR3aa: CATSDSRQVYQPQHF
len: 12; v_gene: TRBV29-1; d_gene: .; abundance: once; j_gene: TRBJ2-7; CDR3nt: TGCAGCGTCACGTTCAGGGGCCACGAGCAGTACTTC; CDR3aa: CSVTFRGHEQYF